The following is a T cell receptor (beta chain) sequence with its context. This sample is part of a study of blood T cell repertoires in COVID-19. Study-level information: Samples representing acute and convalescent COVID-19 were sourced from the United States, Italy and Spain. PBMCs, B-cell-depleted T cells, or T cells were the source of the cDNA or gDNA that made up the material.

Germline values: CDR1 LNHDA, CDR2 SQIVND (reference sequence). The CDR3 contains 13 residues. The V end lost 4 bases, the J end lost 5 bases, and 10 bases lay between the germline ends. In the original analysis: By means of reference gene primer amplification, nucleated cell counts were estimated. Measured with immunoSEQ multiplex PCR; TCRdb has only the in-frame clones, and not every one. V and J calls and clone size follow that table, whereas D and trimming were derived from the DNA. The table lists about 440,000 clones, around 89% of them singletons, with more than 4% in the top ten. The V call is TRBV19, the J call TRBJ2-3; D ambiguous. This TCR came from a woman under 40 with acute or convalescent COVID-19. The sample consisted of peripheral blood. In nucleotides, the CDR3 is TGTGCCAGTAGTACCCGACTTCTAGATACGCAGTATTTT. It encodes CASSTRLLDTQYF.